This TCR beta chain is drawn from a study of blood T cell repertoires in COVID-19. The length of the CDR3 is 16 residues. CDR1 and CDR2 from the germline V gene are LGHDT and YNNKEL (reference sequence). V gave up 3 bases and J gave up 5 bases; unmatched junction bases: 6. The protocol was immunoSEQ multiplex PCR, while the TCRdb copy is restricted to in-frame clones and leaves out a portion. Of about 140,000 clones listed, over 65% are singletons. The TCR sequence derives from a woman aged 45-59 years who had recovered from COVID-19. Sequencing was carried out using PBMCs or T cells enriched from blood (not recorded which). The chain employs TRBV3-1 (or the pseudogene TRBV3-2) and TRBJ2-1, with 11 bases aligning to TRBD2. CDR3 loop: CASSQDSGGAHNEQFF. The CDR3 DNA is TGTGCCAGCAGCCAGGATAGCGGGGGGGCCCACAATGAGCAGTTCTTC.